This T cell receptor (beta chain) was found in a study of cytomegalovirus exposure and HLA in healthy donors. Notes on this clone: Its antigen is not identified.

Regarding the study as a whole: A later analysis showed HLA-associated TCR beta chains outstripping equally common others in clonal expansion. Within an earlier analysis, most TCR beta V segments proved productive either about 90% or about 30% of the time. The authors considered a cluster of highly shared sequence variants likely to be a sequencing artifact. Further analysis was carried out later, and it showed several of the most significant clusters appearing linked to common viral pathogens.

Both 60 Vbeta primers and 13 Jbeta primers went into the PCR. Profiled with immunoSEQ multiplex PCR; TCRdb holds only in-frame clones, not every one. This sample's clone table lists about 170,000 clones. The V gene end was trimmed by 4 bases and the J gene end by 7 bases; junction bases not matched to a gene: 9. The CDR3 totals 15 residues. Germline-derived CDR1 and CDR2 are SNHLY and FYNNEI. The receptor was isolated from a young woman in good health and CMV-seropositive. The sequenced material came from PBMCs. The chain carries TRBV2 and TRBJ2-1, with 8 bases lining up with TRBD1. This chain's CDR3 is CASSATTGGRNEQFF. The CDR3 nucleotides are TGTGCCAGCAGTGCAACTACAGGGGGTAGGAATGAGCAGTTCTTC.